This TCR beta chain appears in the sequencing data of a study of OX40 agonist ivuxolimab in advanced cancers. Baseline, cycle 4 day 1, and cycle 7 day 1 were the blood sampling points. Assay used: immunoSEQ multiplex PCR; TCRdb lists only in-frame clones, some missing. The table shows about 58,000 clones, with around 79% occurring only once. Trimming stripped 5 bases from V and 0 bases from J, with 14 bases between. The CDR3 extends over 16 amino acids. From germline, CDR1 is MDHEN and CDR2 SYDVKM. On this clone itself: As yet, its antigen is unknown.

Overall study findings and caveats: Compared with CD4+, CD8+ T cells on average had more expanded clones.

The sample consisted of CD4+ or CD8+ T cells sorted from blood, taken in a trial of the OX40 agonist ivuxolimab. The rearrangement joins TRBV28 to TRBJ1-5; D may be TRBD1 (5 bases). The clonotype originates from an adult with an advanced solid tumor such as melanoma, head and neck, liver or kidney cancer. The CDR3 bases are TGTGCCAGCAGTCCCCTAGGGGACTATAGCAATCAGCCCCAGCATTTT. Encoded protein: CASSPLGDYSNQPQHF.